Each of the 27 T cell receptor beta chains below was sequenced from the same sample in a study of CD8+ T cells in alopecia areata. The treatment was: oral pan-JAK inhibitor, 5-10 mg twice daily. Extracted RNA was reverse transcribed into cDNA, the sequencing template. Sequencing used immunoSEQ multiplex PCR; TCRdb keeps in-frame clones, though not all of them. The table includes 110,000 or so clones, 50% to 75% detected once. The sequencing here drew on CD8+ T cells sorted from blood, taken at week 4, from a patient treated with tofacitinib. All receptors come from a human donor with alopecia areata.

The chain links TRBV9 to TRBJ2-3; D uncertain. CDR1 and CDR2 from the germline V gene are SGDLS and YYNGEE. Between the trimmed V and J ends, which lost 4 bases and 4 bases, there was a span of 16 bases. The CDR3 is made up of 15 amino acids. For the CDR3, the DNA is TGTGCCAGCAGCCGCTCGGGCAGTCTACCAGATACGCAGTATTTT. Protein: CASSRSGSLPDTQYF.

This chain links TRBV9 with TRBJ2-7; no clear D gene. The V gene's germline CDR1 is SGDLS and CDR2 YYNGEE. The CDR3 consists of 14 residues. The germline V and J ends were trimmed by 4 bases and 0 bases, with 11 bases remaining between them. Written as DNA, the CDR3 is TGTGCCAGCAGCCCTCCCGACGACTCCTACGAGCAGTACTTC. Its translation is CASSPPDDSYEQYF.

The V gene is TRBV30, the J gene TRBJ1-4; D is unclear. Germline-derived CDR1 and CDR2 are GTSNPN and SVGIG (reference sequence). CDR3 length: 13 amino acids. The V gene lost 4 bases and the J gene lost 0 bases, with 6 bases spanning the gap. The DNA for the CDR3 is TGTGCCTGGACCGTGGCAACTAATGAAAAACTGTTTTTT. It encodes CAWTVATNEKLFF. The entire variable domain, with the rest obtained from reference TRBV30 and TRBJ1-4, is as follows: SQTIHQWPATLVQPVGSPLSLECTVEGTSNPNLYWYRQAAGRGLQLLFYSVGIGQISSEVPQNLSASRPQDRQFILSSKKLLLSDSGFYLCAWTVATNEKLFFGSGTQLSVL.

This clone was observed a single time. CDR3 sequence: CASSFSGAYEQYF. DNA of the CDR3: TGCGCCAGCAGCTTTTCGGGGGCCTACGAGCAGTACTTC. V gene TRBV5-1 combines with J gene TRBJ2-7, with a tentative D call TRBD2 (6 bases). The V and J ends lost 2 bases and 2 bases respectively, with 8 bases between them. This CDR3 contains 13 residues. From germline, CDR1 is SGHRS and CDR2 YFSETQ.

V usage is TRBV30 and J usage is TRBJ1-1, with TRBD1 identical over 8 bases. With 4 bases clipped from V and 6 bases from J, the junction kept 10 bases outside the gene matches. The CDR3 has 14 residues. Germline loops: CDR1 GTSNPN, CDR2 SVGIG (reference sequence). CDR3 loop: CAWTLGQGWAEAFF. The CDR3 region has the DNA TGTGCCTGGACCCTCGGACAGGGATGGGCTGAAGCTTTCTTT.

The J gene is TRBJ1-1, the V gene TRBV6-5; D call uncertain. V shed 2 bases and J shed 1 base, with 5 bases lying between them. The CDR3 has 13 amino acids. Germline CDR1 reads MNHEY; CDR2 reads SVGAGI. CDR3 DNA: TGTGCCAGCAGTTACGCGAGGAACACTGAAGCTTTCTTT. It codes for CASSYARNTEAFF.

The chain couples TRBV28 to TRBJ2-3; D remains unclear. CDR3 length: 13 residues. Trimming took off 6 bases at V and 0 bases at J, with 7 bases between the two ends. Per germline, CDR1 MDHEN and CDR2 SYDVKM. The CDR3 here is CASRLLSTDTQYF. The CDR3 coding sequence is TGTGCCAGCAGGCTCCTTAGCACAGATACGCAGTATTTT.

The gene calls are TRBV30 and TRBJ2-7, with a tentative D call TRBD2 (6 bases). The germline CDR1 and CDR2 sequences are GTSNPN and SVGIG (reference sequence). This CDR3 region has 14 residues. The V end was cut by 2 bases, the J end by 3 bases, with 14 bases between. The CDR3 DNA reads TGTGCCTGGAGTAGGAGGGCGGGGCACTACGAGCAGTACTTC. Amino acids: CAWSRRAGHYEQYF.

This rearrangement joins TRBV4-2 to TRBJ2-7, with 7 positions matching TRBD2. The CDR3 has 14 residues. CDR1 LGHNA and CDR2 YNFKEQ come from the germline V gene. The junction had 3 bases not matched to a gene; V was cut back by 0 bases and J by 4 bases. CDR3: CASSQEGEGYEQYF. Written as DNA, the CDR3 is TGTGCCAGCAGCCAAGAAGGGGAGGGTTACGAGCAGTACTTC.

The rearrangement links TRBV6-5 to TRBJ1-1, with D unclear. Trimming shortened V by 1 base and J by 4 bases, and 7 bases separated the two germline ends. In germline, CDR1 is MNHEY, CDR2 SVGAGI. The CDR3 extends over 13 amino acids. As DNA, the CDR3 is TGTGCCAGCAGTTACTGGAGTTTCACTGAAGCTTTCTTT. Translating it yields CASSYWSFTEAFF.

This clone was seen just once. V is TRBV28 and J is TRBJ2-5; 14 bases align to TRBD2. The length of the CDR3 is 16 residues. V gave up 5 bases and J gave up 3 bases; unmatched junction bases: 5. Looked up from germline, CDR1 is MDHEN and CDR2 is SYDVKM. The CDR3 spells CASSPGLAGGKETQYF. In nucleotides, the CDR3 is TGTGCCAGCAGTCCCGGACTAGCGGGGGGAAAAGAGACCCAGTACTTC.

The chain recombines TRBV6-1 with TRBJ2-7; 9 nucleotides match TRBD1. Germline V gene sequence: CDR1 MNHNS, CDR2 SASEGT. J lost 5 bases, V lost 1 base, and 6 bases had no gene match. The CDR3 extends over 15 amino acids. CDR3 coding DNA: TGTGCCAGCAGTGAAGTTCCGGACAGGGGACACGAGCAGTACTTC. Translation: CASSEVPDRGHEQYF.

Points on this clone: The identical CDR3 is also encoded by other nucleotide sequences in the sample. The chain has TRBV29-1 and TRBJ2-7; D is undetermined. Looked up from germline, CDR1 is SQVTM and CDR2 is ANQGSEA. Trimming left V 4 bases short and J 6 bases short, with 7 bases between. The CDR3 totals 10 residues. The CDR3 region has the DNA TGCAGCGTTGGATCAGGCGAGCAGTACTTC. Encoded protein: CSVGSGEQYF.

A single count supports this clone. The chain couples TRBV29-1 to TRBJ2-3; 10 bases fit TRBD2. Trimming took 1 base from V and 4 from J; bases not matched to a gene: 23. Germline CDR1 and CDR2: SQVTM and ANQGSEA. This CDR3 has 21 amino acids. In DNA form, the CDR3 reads TGCAGCGTTGAAGGAGGACAGGATTCCAGCGGGGGGGCCTTATACCCAGATACGCAGTATTTT. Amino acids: CSVEGGQDSSGGALYPDTQYF.

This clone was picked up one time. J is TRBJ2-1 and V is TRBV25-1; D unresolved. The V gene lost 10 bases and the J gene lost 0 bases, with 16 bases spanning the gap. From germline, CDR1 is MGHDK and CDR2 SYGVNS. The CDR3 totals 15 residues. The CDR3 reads CAIAGPQSSYNEQFF. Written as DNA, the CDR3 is TGTGCCATCGCCGGGCCCCAGAGCTCCTACAATGAGCAGTTCTTC.

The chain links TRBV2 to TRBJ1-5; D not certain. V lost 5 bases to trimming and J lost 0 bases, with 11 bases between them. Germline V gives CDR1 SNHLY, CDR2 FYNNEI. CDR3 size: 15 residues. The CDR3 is CASSPEVYSNQPQHF. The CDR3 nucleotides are TGTGCCAGCAGTCCTGAGGTATATAGCAATCAGCCCCAGCATTTT.

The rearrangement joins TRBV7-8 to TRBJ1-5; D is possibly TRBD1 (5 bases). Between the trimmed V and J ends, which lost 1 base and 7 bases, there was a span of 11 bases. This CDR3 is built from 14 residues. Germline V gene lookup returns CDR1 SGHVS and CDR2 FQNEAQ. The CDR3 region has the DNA TGTGCCAGCAGCTTAGAGGGGAACGGGCAGCCCCAGCATTTT. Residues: CASSLEGNGQPQHF.

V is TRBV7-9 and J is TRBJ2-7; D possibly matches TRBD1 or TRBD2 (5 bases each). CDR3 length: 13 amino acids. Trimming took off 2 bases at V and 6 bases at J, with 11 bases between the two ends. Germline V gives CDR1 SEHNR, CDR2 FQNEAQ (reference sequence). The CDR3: CASSLPPGAEQYF. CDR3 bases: TGTGCCAGCAGCTTACCCCCCGGGGCCGAGCAGTACTTC. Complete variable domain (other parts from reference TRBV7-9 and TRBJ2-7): DTGVSQNPRHKITKRGQNVTFRCDPISEHNRLYWYRQTLGQGPEFLTYFQNEAQLEKSRLLSDRFSAERPKGSFSTLEIQRTEQGDSAMYLCASSLPPGAEQYFGPGTRLTVT.

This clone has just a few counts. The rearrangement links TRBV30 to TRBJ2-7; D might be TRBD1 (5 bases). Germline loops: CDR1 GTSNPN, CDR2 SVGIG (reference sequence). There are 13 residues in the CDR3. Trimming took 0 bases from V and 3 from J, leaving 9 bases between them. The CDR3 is CAWSVGVIYEQYF. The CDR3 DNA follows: TGTGCCTGGAGTGTAGGGGTAATCTACGAGCAGTACTTC.

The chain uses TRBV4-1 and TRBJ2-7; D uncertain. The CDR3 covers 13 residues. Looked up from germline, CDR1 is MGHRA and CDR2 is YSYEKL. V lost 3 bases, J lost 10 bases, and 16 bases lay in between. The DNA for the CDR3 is TGCGCCAGCAGCCAGACCCCCACACAGTCACAGTACTTC. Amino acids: CASSQTPTQSQYF.

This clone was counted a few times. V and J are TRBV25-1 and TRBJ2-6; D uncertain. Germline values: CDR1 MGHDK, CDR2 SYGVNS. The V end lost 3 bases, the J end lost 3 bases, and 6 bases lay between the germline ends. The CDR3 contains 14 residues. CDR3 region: CASSEGNGANVLTF. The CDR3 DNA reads TGTGCCAGCAGTGAGGGGAATGGGGCCAACGTCCTGACTTTC.

The CDR3: CASAGQPRTDTQYF. CDR3 nucleotide sequence: TGTGCCAGCGCCGGACAACCCCGCACAGATACGCAGTATTTT. The V call is TRBV25-1, the J call TRBJ2-3; D possibly corresponds to TRBD1 (5 bases). This CDR3 is 14 amino acids long. Trimming removed 8 bases from V and 1 base from J, with 13 bases in between. Germline V CDR1 and CDR2: MGHDK, SYGVNS.

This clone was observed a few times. CDR3 amino acids: CASSEGGSSYEQYF. CDR3 nucleotide sequence: TGTGCCAGCAGCGAGGGGGGTAGCTCCTACGAGCAGTACTTC. J is TRBJ2-7 and V is TRBV11-2, with D perhaps assigned TRBD1 or TRBD2 (6 bases each). The germline V gene encodes CDR1 SGHAT and CDR2 FQNNGV. The V and J ends lost 5 bases and 0 bases respectively, with 11 bases between them. The CDR3 is 14 residues long.

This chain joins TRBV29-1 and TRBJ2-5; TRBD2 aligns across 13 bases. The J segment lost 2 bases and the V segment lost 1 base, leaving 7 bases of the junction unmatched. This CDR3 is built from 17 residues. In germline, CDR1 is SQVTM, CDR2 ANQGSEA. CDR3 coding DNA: TGCAGCGTTGAAGTCCTGACTAGCGGGGGGACGCAAGAGACCCAGTACTTC. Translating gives CSVEVLTSGGTQETQYF. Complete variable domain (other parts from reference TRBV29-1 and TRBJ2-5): SAVISQKPSRDICQRGTSLTIQCQVDSQVTMMFWYRQQPGQSLTLIATANQGSEATYESGFVIDKFPISRPNLTFSTLTVSNMSPEDSSIYLCSVEVLTSGGTQETQYFGPGTRLLVL.

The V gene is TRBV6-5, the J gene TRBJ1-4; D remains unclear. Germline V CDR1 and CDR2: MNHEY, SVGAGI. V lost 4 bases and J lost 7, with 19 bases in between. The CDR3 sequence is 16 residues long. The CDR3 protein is CASSLVEPTPSEKLFF. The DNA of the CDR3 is TGTGCCAGCAGTTTAGTAGAACCGACGCCTAGTGAAAAACTGTTTTTT.

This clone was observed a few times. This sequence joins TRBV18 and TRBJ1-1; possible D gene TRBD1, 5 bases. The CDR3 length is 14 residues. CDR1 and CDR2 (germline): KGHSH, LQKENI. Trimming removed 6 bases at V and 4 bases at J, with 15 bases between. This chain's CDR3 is CASSQGGESTEAFF. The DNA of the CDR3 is TGTGCCAGCTCCCAGGGAGGGGAAAGCACTGAAGCTTTCTTT.

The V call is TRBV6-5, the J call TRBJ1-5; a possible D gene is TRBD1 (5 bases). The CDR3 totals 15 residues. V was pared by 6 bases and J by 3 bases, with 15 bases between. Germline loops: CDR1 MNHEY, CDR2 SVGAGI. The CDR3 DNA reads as TGTGCCAGCAGCCAGACCGGGGGGTACAATCAGCCCCAGCATTTT. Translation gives CASSQTGGYNQPQHF.